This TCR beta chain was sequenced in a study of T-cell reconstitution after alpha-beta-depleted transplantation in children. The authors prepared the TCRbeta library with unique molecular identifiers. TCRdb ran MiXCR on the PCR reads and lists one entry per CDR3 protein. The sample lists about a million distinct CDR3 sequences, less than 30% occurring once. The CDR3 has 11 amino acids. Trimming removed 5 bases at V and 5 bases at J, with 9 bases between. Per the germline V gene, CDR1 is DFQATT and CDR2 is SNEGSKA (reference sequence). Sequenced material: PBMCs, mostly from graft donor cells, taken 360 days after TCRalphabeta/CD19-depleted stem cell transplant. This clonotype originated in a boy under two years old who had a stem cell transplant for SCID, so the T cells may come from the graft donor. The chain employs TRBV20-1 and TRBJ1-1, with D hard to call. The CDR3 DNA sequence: TGCAGTGCTGGTTTCGGGACTGAAGCTTTCTTT. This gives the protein CSAGFGTEAFF.